This is a list of T cell receptor beta chains from one sample in a study of blood T cell repertoires in COVID-19. Assay used: immunoSEQ multiplex PCR; TCRdb lists only in-frame clones, some missing. The table lists about 200,000 clones, about 88% of them singletons, with 1.5% to 2% in the top ten. The sample comprised peripheral blood. The source of these receptors is a man between 18 and 35 years old with active or convalescent COVID-19. Both conserved end residues are part of each CDR3. Each record gives: D gene, V gene, clone size, J gene, CDR3 DNA, CDR3 protein. A D gene is named only where the DNA matches it firmly. Clone size is given for some rows only: seen once, a few or many times, or a class if the clone is expanded.

-	TRBV5-1	once	TRBJ1-1	TGCGCCAGCAGCTTGGTCGGGGTCCCTGAAGCTTTCTTT	CASSLVGVPEAFF
TRBD1	TRBV7-3	few	TRBJ1-6	TGTGCCAGCAGCTCCGGACAGGGAGCTAATTCACCCCTCCACTTT	CASSSGQGANSPLHF
-	TRBV12-3/TRBV12-4	-	TRBJ1-5	TGTGCCAGCAGTTCATCAAGAGCGCCCCAGCATTTT	CASSSSRAPQHF
TRBD1	TRBV6-2/TRBV6-3	few	TRBJ1-5	TGTGCCAGCAGTTACGGGACAGGGCCAAATCAGCCCCAGCATTTT	CASSYGTGPNQPQHF
-	TRBV30	-	TRBJ1-2	TGTGCCTGGGACCCGGCGGGGCAGATCTATGGCTACACCTTC	CAWDPAGQIYGYTF
-	TRBV7-3	-	TRBJ2-2	TGTGCCAGCAGCTCCCTGAACACCGGGGAGCTGTTTTTT	CASSSLNTGELFF
-	TRBV10-1	-	TRBJ2-1	TGCGCCAGCAACTATGACCTCTACAATGAGCAGTTCTTC	CASNYDLYNEQFF
-	TRBV6-5	-	TRBJ1-3	TGTGCCAGTAGGCAGGCGAGCTCTGGAAACACCATATATTTT	CASRQASSGNTIYF
TRBD1	TRBV27	-	TRBJ1-1	TGTGCCAGCAGTTTATACAGGACAGGGCGGCTGATCACTGAAGCTTTCTTT	CASSLYRTGRLITEAFF
TRBD2	TRBV5-8	-	TRBJ2-5	TGTGCCAGCACTCACGGGCTAGCGGGAGAGACCCAGTACTTC	CASTHGLAGETQYF
TRBD2	TRBV2	-	TRBJ2-7	TGTGCCAGCAGTCCACGGACTAGCGGACCCTACGAGCAGTACTTC	CASSPRTSGPYEQYF
-	TRBV10-3	-	TRBJ2-7	TGTGCCATCAGTGCAGAGGGCTCCTACGAGCAGTACTTC	CAISAEGSYEQYF
TRBD2	TRBV15	-	TRBJ2-2	TGTGCCACCAGCAGAGATATAGCGGGAGGCACCACCGGGGAGCTGTTTTTT	CATSRDIAGGTTGELFF
-	TRBV6-5	-	TRBJ1-2	TGTGCCAGCAGTTACGACGCAGGTGCATCGCCTTATGGCTACACCTTC	CASSYDAGASPYGYTF
TRBD1	TRBV18	-	TRBJ1-2	TGTGCCAGCTCACCACAGACAGGGGCAATTGGCTACACCTTC	CASSPQTGAIGYTF
TRBD2	TRBV2	once	TRBJ2-7	TGTGCCAGCAGTGTCGGGGCTAGCGGGGGGGTAAGCTCCTACGAGCAGTACTTC	CASSVGASGGVSSYEQYF
TRBD1	TRBV5-1	-	TRBJ2-1	TGCGCCAGCAGCTACTCCTCGGGACAGGGCTACAATGAGCAGTTCTTC	CASSYSSGQGYNEQFF
TRBD1	TRBV4-1	once	TRBJ1-4	TGCGCCAGCAGCCGTACCGACAGGGAGGATGAAAAACTGTTTTTT	CASSRTDREDEKLFF
-	TRBV15	once	TRBJ2-6	TGTGCCACCAGCTTTCCGGGTCCCTCTGGGGCCAACGTCCTGACTTTC	CATSFPGPSGANVLTF
TRBD1	TRBV2	-	TRBJ1-6	TGTGCCAGCAGCGGCGACAGGGCTGCGAGTCGCACCCTCCACTTT	CASSGDRAASRTLHF
-	TRBV4-2	-	TRBJ2-6	TGTGCCAGCAGCGCCGCCAGCTCTGGGGCCAACGTCCTGACTTTC	CASSAASSGANVLTF
-	TRBV7-2	few	TRBJ1-1	TGTGCCAGCAGCTTAGCGGTGGGGAGCACTGAAGCTTTCTTT	CASSLAVGSTEAFF
-	TRBV6-2/TRBV6-3	once	TRBJ1-6	TGTGCCAGCAGTTACAGCCGAACAGTCTATAATTCACCCCTCCACTTT	CASSYSRTVYNSPLHF